The rows below give T cell receptor beta chains drawn from one sample of a study of vaccination and CD4 T cells after COVID-19. TCRdb analysed the PCR reads with MiXCR anew, one entry per CDR3 protein. The sample carries about 6,900 distinct CDR3 sequences, approximately 52% recorded once. These TCRs' antigens remain unknown. The sample taken for sequencing was CD4+ T cells from blood, cultured in vitro. Every receptor here comes from a human donor in good health. The CDR3 runs from the conserved cysteine through the conserved F or W. The D gene is left open where the match is weak. The size entry is marked missing in some rows and otherwise reads once, few, many or a size class.

D gene,J gene,V gene,clone size,CDR3 protein,CDR3 DNA
TRBD1,TRBJ1-2,TRBV20-1,few,CSARGGGQNYGYTF,TGCAGTGCTCGAGGAGGGGGACAGAACTATGGCTACACCTTC
TRBD1,TRBJ1-5,TRBV6-1,few,CASSQDRGSQPQHF,TGTGCCAGCAGTCAGGACAGGGGGAGTCAGCCCCAGCATTTT
NA,TRBJ1-6,TRBV11-2,NA,CASSLSGGTNSPLHF,TGTGCCAGCAGCTTGTCGGGGGGAACAAATTCACCCCTCCACTTT
NA,TRBJ2-7,TRBV19,NA,CASSPRQISYEQYF,TGTGCCAGTAGCCCACGACAAATCTCCTACGAGCAGTACTTC
NA,TRBJ1-1,TRBV7-2,few,CASSLGPGTTEAFF,TGTGCCAGCAGCTTAGGCCCAGGGACCACTGAAGCTTTCTTT
TRBD1,TRBJ1-2,TRBV15,few,CATSREMGTGVNGYTF,TGTGCCACCAGCAGAGAGATGGGGACAGGGGTTAATGGCTACACCTTC
TRBD2,TRBJ2-5,TRBV30,NA,CAWEAGETQYF,TGTGCCTGGGAAGCGGGGGAGACCCAGTACTTC
NA,TRBJ1-3,TRBV28,NA,CATTAGQIYTIYF,TGTGCCACCACCGCCGGACAGATTTACACCATATATTTT
NA,TRBJ2-2,TRBV7-9,few,CASSLAAGAYHTGELFF,TGTGCCAGCAGCTTAGCAGCGGGCGCGTATCACACCGGGGAGCTGTTTTTT
TRBD1,TRBJ2-2,TRBV30,NA,CAWRGMTGATGELFF,TGTGCCTGGAGGGGAATGACAGGGGCCACCGGGGAGCTGTTTTTT
TRBD1,TRBJ1-2,TRBV30,NA,CAWTDRVNNYGYTF,TGTGCCTGGACGGACAGGGTTAATAACTATGGCTACACCTTC
TRBD1,TRBJ1-5,TRBV9,NA,CASSAGDRGQGQPQHF,TGTGCCAGCAGCGCCGGGGACAGGGGGCAGGGTCAGCCCCAGCATTTT
TRBD2,TRBJ2-3,TRBV20-1,NA,CSANPLAGGQGNTDTQYF,TGCAGTGCTAACCCGCTAGCGGGGGGCCAGGGCAACACAGATACGCAGTATTTT
NA,TRBJ1-5,TRBV12-3/TRBV12-4,NA,CASSLQGIRDQPQHF,TGTGCCAGCAGTTTGCAGGGAATCAGGGATCAGCCCCAGCATTTT
TRBD2,TRBJ2-1,TRBV6-1,NA,CASGIPGLAGGRYNEQFF,TGTGCCAGCGGGATACCGGGACTAGCGGGAGGGCGGTACAATGAGCAGTTCTTC
TRBD2,TRBJ2-1,TRBV20-1,NA,CSAYSGSSYNEQFF,TGCAGTGCTTATAGCGGGAGCTCCTACAATGAGCAGTTCTTC
TRBD2,TRBJ2-5,TRBV20-1,NA,CSARDPAGGRRETQYF,TGCAGTGCTAGAGACCCAGCGGGGGGGCGAAGAGAGACCCAGTACTTC
NA,TRBJ2-1,TRBV7-2,NA,CASSLVGLPFF,TGTGCCAGCAGCTTAGTGGGGTTGCCGTTCTTC
NA,TRBJ2-7,TRBV20-1,NA,CSARAPGRLSYEQYF,TGCAGTGCTAGAGCCCCCGGGAGATTATCCTACGAGCAGTACTTC
NA,TRBJ2-5,TRBV7-9,once,CANSLGGQETQYF,TGTGCCAACAGCTTAGGCGGTCAAGAGACCCAGTACTTC
NA,TRBJ2-2,TRBV7-2,NA,CASSSPPRVGVGELFF,TGTGCCAGCAGCTCCCCCCCGAGGGTGGGCGTCGGGGAGCTGTTTTTT
NA,TRBJ1-1,TRBV12-3/TRBV12-4,NA,CASSLRAVPGAFF,TGTGCCAGCAGTCTGCGGGCCGTCCCGGGAGCTTTCTTT
TRBD1,TRBJ1-2,TRBV7-2,NA,CASSPRQGGYTF,TGTGCCAGCAGCCCAAGACAGGGGGGCTACACCTTC
NA,TRBJ1-1,TRBV27,NA,CASRNTENTEAFF,TGTGCCAGCAGGAATACAGAAAACACTGAAGCTTTCTTT
NA,TRBJ1-5,TRBV20-1,medium-sized,CSASLQVDQPQHF,TGCAGTGCTAGTCTACAGGTTGATCAGCCCCAGCATTTT
NA,TRBJ1-1,TRBV5-8,NA,CASSHIRQGIEAFF,TGTGCCAGCAGCCACATAAGGCAGGGCATTGAAGCTTTCTTT
NA,TRBJ2-3,TRBV24-1,NA,CATPLFLRTDTQYF,TGTGCCACCCCCTTATTCCTGCGCACAGATACGCAGTATTTT
TRBD1,TRBJ1-2,TRBV2,NA,CASSVEVGTGGYTF,TGTGCCAGCAGTGTTGAGGTGGGGACAGGGGGCTACACCTTC
NA,TRBJ1-3,TRBV20-1,few,CSASPGYSSGNTIYF,TGCAGTGCTAGTCCCGGTTACAGCTCTGGAAACACCATATATTTT
TRBD2,TRBJ2-5,TRBV19,NA,CASRETSGGPWTQYF,TGTGCCAGTAGGGAGACTAGCGGGGGCCCCTGGACCCAGTACTTC
NA,TRBJ2-1,TRBV30,NA,CAWGGRFRRSNEQFF,TGTGCCTGGGGGGGAAGGTTTCGCAGATCCAATGAGCAGTTCTTC
NA,TRBJ2-7,TRBV19,NA,CASAVDGSTMYEQYF,TGTGCCAGCGCCGTCGACGGGTCAACCATGTACGAGCAGTACTTC
NA,TRBJ1-2,TRBV7-8,NA,CASSLAKGFGYTF,TGTGCCAGCAGCTTAGCGAAGGGATTTGGCTACACCTTC